The clone carrying this T cell receptor (beta chain) was detected a few times. Original processing methods: By means of reference gene primer amplification, nucleated cell counts were estimated. Method: immunoSEQ multiplex PCR; TCRdb's copy keeps in-frame clones and lacks some. V, J and clone size were drawn from that table, and D and trimming were deduced from the DNA. The repertoire has 200,000 to 250,000 clones, 80% to 90% of them found once; the top ten carry around 3.7%. The V gene lost 4 bases and the J gene lost 0 bases, with 10 bases spanning the gap. There are 14 residues in the CDR3. Germline CDR1 reads SNHLY; CDR2 reads FYNNEI. The sample originates from a study of blood T cell repertoires in COVID-19. The overall study: Specimens from acute and convalescent COVID-19 originated in the United States, Italy and Spain. Sources were T cells, B-cell-depleted T cells, or PBMCs; the material itself was cDNA or gDNA.

Participants reported their clinical history, and cohort assignment relied on those reports. The V call is TRBV2, the J call TRBJ2-7; possible D gene TRBD2, 5 bases. The sample consisted of PBMCs or T cells enriched from blood (not recorded which). This TCR was recovered from a woman aged 30 to 39 who had been exposed to COVID-19. CDR3 bases: TGTGCCAGCAGTGTCACGGGGAGCTCCTACGAGCAGTACTTC. Protein: CASSVTGSSYEQYF.